A selection of T cell receptor beta chains follows, all from one sample in a study of OX40 agonist ivuxolimab in advanced cancers. Sequencing was performed with immunoSEQ multiplex PCR; in TCRdb, only in-frame clones are kept and a portion is missing. The sample lists tens of thousands of clones, 75% to 90% seen once, with roughly 11% in the top ten. Sequencing was performed on CD4+ or CD8+ T cells sorted from blood, taken in a trial of the OX40 agonist ivuxolimab. The receptors stem from an adult with an advanced solid tumor such as melanoma, head and neck, liver or kidney cancer. The CDR3 runs from the conserved cysteine through the conserved F or W. The order of the fields is V gene, D gene, clone size, J gene, CDR3 protein, CDR3 DNA. D genes are given only for firm matches. Clone size is shown for a subset of rows, as once, few, many or a class of expanded clone.

V gene: TRBV28
D gene: .
clone size: .
J gene: TRBJ1-1
CDR3 protein: CASSNYGQLEAFF
CDR3 DNA: TGTGCCAGCAGCAACTATGGACAGCTTGAAGCTTTCTTT

V gene: TRBV6-6
D gene: TRBD1
clone size: medium-sized
J gene: TRBJ1-5
CDR3 protein: CASSYSGGQGGQPQHF
CDR3 DNA: TGTGCCAGCAGTTACTCCGGAGGACAGGGCGGTCAGCCCCAGCATTTT

V gene: TRBV5-1
D gene: .
clone size: once
J gene: TRBJ2-1
CDR3 protein: CASSFIRRGPNEQFF
CDR3 DNA: TGCGCCAGCAGCTTTATCCGACGGGGGCCCAATGAGCAGTTCTTC

V gene: TRBV28
D gene: .
clone size: .
J gene: TRBJ2-1
CDR3 protein: CASSLVPSKVNEQFF
CDR3 DNA: TGTGCCAGCAGTTTAGTGCCCAGCAAAGTAAATGAGCAGTTCTTC

V gene: TRBV4-1
D gene: TRBD1
clone size: .
J gene: TRBJ2-4
CDR3 protein: CASSHPGQGAIIQYF
CDR3 DNA: TGCGCCAGCAGCCACCCTGGACAGGGGGCAATTATTCAGTACTTC

V gene: TRBV28
D gene: TRBD1
clone size: .
J gene: TRBJ1-2
CDR3 protein: CASTGQVPLGYGYTF
CDR3 DNA: TGTGCCAGCACGGGACAGGTGCCCCTAGGGTATGGCTACACCTTC

V gene: TRBV6-6
D gene: .
clone size: .
J gene: TRBJ2-1
CDR3 protein: CASSYGIGTYNEQFF
CDR3 DNA: TGTGCCAGCAGTTACGGGATCGGGACCTACAATGAGCAGTTCTTC

V gene: TRBV27
D gene: TRBD1
clone size: few
J gene: TRBJ2-5
CDR3 protein: CASGTDGTYGEYF
CDR3 DNA: TGTGCCAGCGGGACAGATGGGACCTATGGGGAGTACTTC

V gene: TRBV7-3
D gene: .
clone size: .
J gene: TRBJ2-6
CDR3 protein: CASSARDLSANVLTF
CDR3 DNA: TGTGCCAGCAGCGCCCGGGACCTTTCCGCGAACGTCCTGACTTTC

V gene: TRBV29-1
D gene: .
clone size: .
J gene: TRBJ1-2
CDR3 protein: CSVLEFSYTF
CDR3 DNA: TGCAGCGTTTTGGAGTTTAGCTACACCTTC

V gene: TRBV5-1
D gene: .
clone size: .
J gene: TRBJ1-2
CDR3 protein: CASRTDGSNYGYTF
CDR3 DNA: TGCGCCAGCCGGACTGATGGTTCTAACTATGGCTACACCTTC

V gene: TRBV6-1
D gene: .
clone size: once
J gene: TRBJ2-1
CDR3 protein: CASSEIAFRSYNEQFF
CDR3 DNA: TGTGCCAGCAGTGAGATAGCCTTCCGCTCCTACAATGAGCAGTTCTTC

V gene: TRBV6-6
D gene: .
clone size: .
J gene: TRBJ1-5
CDR3 protein: CASRHANQPQHF
CDR3 DNA: TGTGCCAGCCGACACGCCAATCAGCCCCAGCATTTT

V gene: TRBV7-8
D gene: .
clone size: .
J gene: TRBJ1-5
CDR3 protein: CASSLGGGPDQPQHF
CDR3 DNA: TGTGCCAGCAGCTTAGGGGGCGGGCCAGATCAGCCCCAGCATTTT

V gene: TRBV7-2
D gene: TRBD2
clone size: .
J gene: TRBJ2-3
CDR3 protein: CASSPTSGRVSASTDTQYF
CDR3 DNA: TGTGCCAGCAGCCCGACTAGCGGGAGGGTTTCAGCGAGCACAGATACGCAGTATTTT

V gene: TRBV6-6
D gene: .
clone size: .
J gene: TRBJ2-7
CDR3 protein: CASREISGYEQYF
CDR3 DNA: TGTGCCAGCAGGGAAATCTCAGGGTACGAGCAGTACTTC